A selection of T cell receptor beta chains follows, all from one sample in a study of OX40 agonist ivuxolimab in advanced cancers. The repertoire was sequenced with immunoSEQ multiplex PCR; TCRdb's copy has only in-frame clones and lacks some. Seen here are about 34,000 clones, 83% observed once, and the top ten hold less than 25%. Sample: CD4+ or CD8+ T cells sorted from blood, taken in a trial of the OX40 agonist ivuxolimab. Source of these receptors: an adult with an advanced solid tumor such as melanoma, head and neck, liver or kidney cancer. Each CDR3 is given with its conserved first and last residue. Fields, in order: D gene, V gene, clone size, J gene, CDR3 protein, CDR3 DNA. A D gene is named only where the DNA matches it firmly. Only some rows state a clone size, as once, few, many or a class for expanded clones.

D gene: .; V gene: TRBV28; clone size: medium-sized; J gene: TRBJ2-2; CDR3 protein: CASSSVRRHTGELFF; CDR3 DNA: TGTGCCAGCAGTTCAGTCCGTCGGCACACCGGGGAGCTGTTTTTT
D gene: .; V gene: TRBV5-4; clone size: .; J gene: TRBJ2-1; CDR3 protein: CASSSWTPSNEQFF; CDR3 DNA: TGTGCCAGCAGCTCCTGGACTCCCAGCAATGAGCAGTTCTTC
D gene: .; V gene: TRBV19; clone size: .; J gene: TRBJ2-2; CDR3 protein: CASSIAGELFF; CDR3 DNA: TGTGCCAGTAGTATAGCCGGGGAGCTGTTTTTT
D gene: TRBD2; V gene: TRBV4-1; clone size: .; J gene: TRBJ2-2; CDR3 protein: CASSQDLAGAGELFF; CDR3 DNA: TGCGCCAGCAGCCAAGATCTTGCGGGGGCCGGGGAGCTGTTTTTT
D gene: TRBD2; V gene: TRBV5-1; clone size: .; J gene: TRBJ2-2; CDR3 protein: CASSWTGTSGPGELFF; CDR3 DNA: TGCGCCAGCAGCTGGACCGGGACTAGCGGGCCCGGGGAGCTGTTTTTT
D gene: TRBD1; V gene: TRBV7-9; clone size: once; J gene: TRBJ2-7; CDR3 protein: CASSTPGTGGYEQYF; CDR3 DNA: TGTGCCAGCAGCACCCCCGGGACAGGGGGCTACGAGCAGTACTTC
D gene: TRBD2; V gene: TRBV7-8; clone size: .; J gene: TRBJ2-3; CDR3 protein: CASSLTSGRVDTQYF; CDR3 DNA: TGTGCCAGCAGCTTAACTAGCGGGAGAGTTGATACGCAGTATTTT
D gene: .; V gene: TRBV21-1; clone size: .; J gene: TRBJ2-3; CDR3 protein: CASSKMGTGATDTQYF; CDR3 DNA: TGTGCCAGCAGCAAGATGGGGACAGGGGCCACAGATACGCAGTATTTT
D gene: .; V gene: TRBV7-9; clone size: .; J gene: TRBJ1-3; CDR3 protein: CASSLPRAPDAGNTIYF; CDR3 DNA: TGTGCCAGCAGCTTACCGCGGGCCCCCGACGCTGGAAACACCATATATTTT
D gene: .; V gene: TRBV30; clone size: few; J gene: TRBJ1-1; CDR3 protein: CAVRTQMNTEAFF; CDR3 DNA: TGTGCCGTGAGAACACAGATGAACACTGAAGCTTTCTTT
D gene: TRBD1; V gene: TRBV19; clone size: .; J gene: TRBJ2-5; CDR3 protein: CASSIRQGAIQETQYF; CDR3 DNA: TGTGCCAGTAGTATCCGCCAGGGGGCAATCCAAGAGACCCAGTACTTC
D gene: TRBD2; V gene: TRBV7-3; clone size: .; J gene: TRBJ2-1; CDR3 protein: CASSLMGGGYNEQFF; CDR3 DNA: TGTGCCAGCAGCTTAATGGGCGGGGGATACAATGAGCAGTTCTTC
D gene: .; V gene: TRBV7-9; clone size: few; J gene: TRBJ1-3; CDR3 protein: CASNSLRVTPGNTIYF; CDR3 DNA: TGTGCCAGCAACTCTCTCAGGGTCACCCCAGGAAACACCATATATTTT
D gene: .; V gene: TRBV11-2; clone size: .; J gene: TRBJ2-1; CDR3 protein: CASIDGRVPSNEQFF; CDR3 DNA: TGTGCCAGCATCGATGGGCGGGTCCCCTCCAATGAGCAGTTCTTC
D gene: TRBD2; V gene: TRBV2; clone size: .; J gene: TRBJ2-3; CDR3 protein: CASMWLAGTSDTQYF; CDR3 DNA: TGTGCCAGCATGTGGCTAGCGGGTACCTCAGATACGCAGTATTTT
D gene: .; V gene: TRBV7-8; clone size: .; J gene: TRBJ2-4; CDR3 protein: CASSLGGTKNIQYF; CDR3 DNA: TGTGCCAGCAGCTTAGGAGGGACCAAAAACATTCAGTACTTC
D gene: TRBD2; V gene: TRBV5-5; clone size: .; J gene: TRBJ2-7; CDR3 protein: CASSLAAGGFEQYF; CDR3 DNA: TGTGCCAGCAGCTTGGCAGCGGGAGGGTTCGAGCAGTACTTC
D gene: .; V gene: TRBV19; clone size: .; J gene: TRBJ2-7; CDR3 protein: CASSIPRQAKAYEQYF; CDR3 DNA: TGTGCCAGTAGTATCCCTCGACAGGCAAAAGCCTACGAGCAGTACTTC
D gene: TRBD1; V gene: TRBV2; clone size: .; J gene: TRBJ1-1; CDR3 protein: CASRAGTGETEAFF; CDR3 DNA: TGTGCCAGCAGAGCCGGGACAGGGGAAACTGAAGCTTTCTTT
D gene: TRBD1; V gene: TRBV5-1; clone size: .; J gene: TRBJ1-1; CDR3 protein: CASRGQGREAFF; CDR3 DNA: TGCGCCAGCAGGGGACAGGGGCGTGAAGCTTTCTTT
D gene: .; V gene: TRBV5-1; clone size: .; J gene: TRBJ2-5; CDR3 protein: CASSSHAEEEETQYF; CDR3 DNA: TGCGCCAGCAGCAGTCATGCGGAGGAAGAAGAGACCCAGTACTTC
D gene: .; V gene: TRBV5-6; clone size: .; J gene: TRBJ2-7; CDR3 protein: CASSPGWVTGSYEQYF; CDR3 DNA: TGTGCCAGCAGCCCTGGTTGGGTGACAGGCTCCTACGAGCAGTACTTC
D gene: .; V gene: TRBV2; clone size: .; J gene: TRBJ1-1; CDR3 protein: CASSDRGDTEAFF; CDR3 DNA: TGTGCCAGCAGTGACAGGGGAGACACTGAAGCTTTCTTT
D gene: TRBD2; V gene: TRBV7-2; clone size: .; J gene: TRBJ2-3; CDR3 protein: CASSPYSGGYTQYF; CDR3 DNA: TGTGCCAGCAGCCCTTATAGCGGGGGTTATACGCAGTATTTT
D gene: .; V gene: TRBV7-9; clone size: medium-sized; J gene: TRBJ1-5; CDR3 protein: CASTPGGNQPQHF; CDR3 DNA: TGTGCCAGCACCCCAGGGGGCAATCAGCCCCAGCATTTT
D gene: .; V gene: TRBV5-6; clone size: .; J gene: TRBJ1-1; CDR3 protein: CASSRGLMNTEAFF; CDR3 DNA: TGTGCCAGCAGCCGGGGCTTGATGAACACTGAAGCTTTCTTT
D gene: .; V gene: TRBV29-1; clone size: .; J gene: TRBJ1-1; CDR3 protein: CSGEVGGNTEAFF; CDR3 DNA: TGCAGCGGGGAAGTGGGGGGGAACACTGAAGCTTTCTTT
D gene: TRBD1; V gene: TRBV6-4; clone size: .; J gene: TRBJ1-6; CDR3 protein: CASSGTGELNSPLHF; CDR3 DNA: TGTGCCAGCAGTGGGACAGGGGAGTTAAATTCACCCCTCCACTTT
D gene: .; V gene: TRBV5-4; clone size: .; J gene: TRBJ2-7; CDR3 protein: CASSLAVLGTYEQYF; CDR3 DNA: TGTGCCAGCAGCTTGGCGGTTCTGGGAACCTACGAGCAGTACTTC
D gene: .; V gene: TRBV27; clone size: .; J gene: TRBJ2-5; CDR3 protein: CASSPETQYF; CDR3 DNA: TGTGCCAGCAGTCCAGAGACCCAGTACTTC
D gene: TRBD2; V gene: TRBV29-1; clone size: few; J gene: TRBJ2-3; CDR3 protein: CSVAGTSGDGGTDTQYF; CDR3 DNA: TGCAGCGTCGCTGGGACTAGCGGGGATGGGGGCACAGATACGCAGTATTTT